The 15 T cell receptor beta chains given below trace back to one sample, sequenced in a study of CD8+CD57+ T cells in acquired aplastic anemia (dated by TCRdb to the late 2010s). Sequencer: Illumina HiSeq 2000. Profiling of TCR beta VDJ combinations and CDR3 sequences used genomic DNA as the template. The public reads were reprocessed in TCRdb via fastp at Q25 and MiXCR, keeping in-frame beta chains. Rows merge per CDR3 protein into single entries with the most common DNA and genes. The sample profile shows about 35,000 distinct CDR3 sequences; around three quarters of them were found once. Approximately 24% of the sample comes from the top ten. Sequenced sample: sorted CD4+, CD8+, or CD8+CD57+ T cells (not recorded which) from PBMCs. These receptors originate from a human donor in good health, serving as a control.

The rearrangement links TRBV29-1 to TRBJ1-5, with D possibly TRBD1 on 6 matching bases. V was pared by 2 bases and J by 7 bases, with 12 bases between. The CDR3 contains 13 residues. Germline V CDR1 and CDR2: SQVTM, ANQGSEA. CDR3 bases: TGCAGCGTTGAAATACAGGGAGAACAGCCCCAGCATTTT. Amino acids: CSVEIQGEQPQHF.

J is TRBJ2-7 and V is TRBV13; 9 bases match TRBD1. Trimming took 1 base from V and 5 from J; bases not matched to a gene: 6. Per the germline V gene, CDR1 is PRHDT and CDR2 is FYEKMQ (reference sequence). The length of the CDR3 is 15 residues. The CDR3 DNA reads as TGTGCCAGCAGCTTAGCGGGACAGGGATCCCACGAGCAGTACTTC. This translates into CASSLAGQGSHEQYF.

This clonotype was seen at least ten times. The chain recombines TRBV29-1 with TRBJ2-1, with unresolved D. This CDR3 contains 12 residues. Trimming removed 1 base from V and 9 bases from J, with 10 bases in between. Germline assignment: CDR1 SQVTM and CDR2 ANQGSEA. The CDR3 coding sequence is TGCAGCGTTGAAGCTGTGGTTAGTGAGCAGTTCTTC. It is translated as CSVEAVVSEQFF.

The rearrangement joins TRBV25-1 to TRBJ2-7, with 9 bases aligning to TRBD1. Germline CDR1 reads MGHDK; CDR2 reads SYGVNS. The CDR3 is made up of 14 amino acids. V gave up 9 bases and J gave up 5 bases; unmatched junction bases: 11. The CDR3 region has the DNA TGTGCCAGTAGCGGAGACAGGGGGTACGACGAGCAGTACTTC. As protein: CASSGDRGYDEQYF.

This clonotype was seen a single time. CDR3 residues: CASSPSGSNQPQHF. The CDR3 bases are TGTGCCAGCAGCCCGTCAGGGTCAAACCAGCCCCAGCATTTT. V gene TRBV12-3 or TRBV12-4 combines with J gene TRBJ1-5, with D possibly being TRBD1 (5 bases). With 6 bases removed from V and 7 bases from J, the gap between germline ends came to 16 bases. The CDR3 runs to 14 residues.

Turning to this clonotype: This likely comes from a read error, as the CDR3 has no conserved phenylalanine or tryptophan at its end. The chain has TRBV20-1 and TRBJ1-1; D might be TRBD1 (6 bases). V lost 0 bases to trimming and J lost 2 bases, with 13 bases between them. Germline V gene sequence: CDR1 DFQATT, CDR2 SNEGSKA (reference sequence). The CDR3 is made up of 15 amino acids. The CDR3 DNA follows: TGCAGTGCTAGAGATGGTGAGGGGGGAAACACTGAAGCTTTCTCT. Translated: CSARDGEGGNTEAFS.

The V call is TRBV27, the J call TRBJ1-5; D is ambiguous. V was trimmed by 5 bases and J by 6 bases, leaving 17 bases between them. From germline, CDR1 is MNHEY and CDR2 SMNVEV (reference sequence). The CDR3 is made up of 15 amino acids. CDR3 in amino acids: CASSPRLEGAQPQHF. The CDR3 DNA reads TGTGCCAGCAGTCCGAGGCTGGAGGGCGCTCAGCCCCAGCATTTT.

This clonotype was counted only a few times. The V call is TRBV29-1, the J call TRBJ1-2, with 9 bases that match TRBD1. The CDR3 runs 13 residues. Germline assignment: CDR1 SQVTM and CDR2 ANQGSEA. The ends lost 6 bases at V and 6 bases at J; junction bases unmatched: 8. CDR3 DNA sequence: TGCAGCGTGGCCGGGACAGGGACCGATGGCTACACCTTC. It codes for CSVAGTGTDGYTF.

The chain uses TRBV19 and TRBJ1-1; 8 bases are a match to TRBD1. Trimming at V came to 4 bases and at J to 2 bases, leaving 3 bases not matched to a gene. Germline loops: CDR1 LNHDA, CDR2 SQIVND (reference sequence). This CDR3 contains 14 residues. The CDR3 protein is CASSNDRGNTEAFF. CDR3 coding DNA: TGTGCCAGTAGTAATGACAGGGGTAACACTGAAGCTTTCTTT. Full variable domain (rest looked up from reference TRBV19 and TRBJ1-1): DGGITQSPKYLFRKEGQNVTLSCEQNLNHDAMYWYRQDPGQGLRLIYYSQIVNDFQKGDIAEGYSVSREKKESFPLTVTSAQKNPTAFYLCASSNDRGNTEAFFGQGTRLTVV.

V and J are TRBV10-2 and TRBJ1-1; 8 bases match TRBD1. This CDR3 has 15 amino acids. Trimming took 2 bases from V and 0 from J; bases not matched to a gene: 2. Germline lookup yields CDR1 WSHSY and CDR2 SAAADI. In DNA, the CDR3 is TGCGCCAGCAGTGAGAGACAGGGGATGAACACTGAAGCTTTCTTT. It yields the protein CASSERQGMNTEAFF.

V and J are TRBV7-3 and TRBJ2-2; D uncertain. The CDR3 extends over 13 amino acids. Germline V gene data show CDR1 as SGHTA and CDR2 as FQGTGA. V dropped 0 bases and J dropped 1 base, with 0 bases sitting between them. CDR3 DNA: TGTGCCAGCAGCTTAACGAACACCGGGGAGCTGTTTTTT. This translates into CASSLTNTGELFF.

This clonotype was detected only once. This sequence joins TRBV9 and TRBJ1-2; D is ambiguous. This CDR3 region has 15 residues. Germline values: CDR1 SGDLS, CDR2 YYNGEE. Trimming removed 0 bases from V and 8 bases from J, with 17 bases in between. The CDR3 bases are TGTGCCAGCAGCGTAGGGAGGTCAGGACTCGGAGGCTACACCTTC. Its translation is CASSVGRSGLGGYTF.

Points on this clonotype: At one boundary the junction diverges from the germline segment, which might be a read error. The chain has TRBV24-1 and TRBJ1-5; 7 positions match TRBD1. The germline CDR1 and CDR2 sequences are KGHDR and SFDVKD. The CDR3 consists of 17 residues. CDR3 nucleotide sequence: TGTGCCATCAGTGACGGAACCGACAGGGAGTTCAATCAGCCCCAGCATTTT. Its protein is CAISDGTDREFNQPQHF.

The V and J genes are TRBV20-1 and TRBJ1-6; D gene ambiguous. Germline-derived CDR1 and CDR2 are DFQATT and SNEGSKA (reference sequence). The V end was cut by 0 bases, the J end by 7 bases, with 16 bases between. The CDR3 consists of 16 residues. The CDR3 DNA sequence: TGCAGTGCTAGAGATCATAGGTTACTGGGGAATTCACCCCTCCACTTT. Translation: CSARDHRLLGNSPLHF.

Written as DNA, the CDR3 is TGTGCCAGCAGTGAGTCCCCCCATGAGCAGTTCTTC. This translates into CASSESPHEQFF. The J gene is TRBJ2-1, the V gene TRBV25-1; D remains ambiguous. The CDR3 runs 12 residues. Per germline, CDR1 MGHDK and CDR2 SYGVNS. V lost 3 bases to trimming and J lost 8 bases, with 8 bases between them.